Below, one T cell receptor beta chain is given with its context. The source of the sample is a study of T cell responses to AZD1222 COVID-19 vaccine. Repertoires were generated with immunoSEQ multiplex PCR, while TCRdb's copy carries only in-frame clones and drops some. The sample lists approximately 110,000 clones, 88% occurring once. Germline V gene sequence: CDR1 LNHNV, CDR2 YYDKDF (reference sequence). Trimming removed 4 bases from V and 2 bases from J; junction bases left unmatched: 7. The CDR3 sequence is 15 residues long. Material: peripheral blood, obtained on day 0 of AZD1222 vaccination. The gene calls are TRBV15 and TRBJ2-7; the match to TRBD2 covers 8 bases. The sequence was collected from an adult in good health. For the CDR3, the DNA is TGTGCCACCAGCACACCGGGGGGGACGACCTACGAGCAGTACTTC. Translation gives CATSTPGGTTYEQYF. Based on the CDR3 plus reference TRBV15 and TRBJ2-7, the full variable domain is DAMVIQNPRYQVTQFGKPVTLSCSQTLNHNVMYWYQQKSSQAPKLLFHYYDKDFNNEADTPDNFQSRRPNTSFCFLDIRSPGLGDTAMYLCATSTPGGTTYEQYFGPGTRLTVT.